Listed below are T cell receptor beta chains from one sample, sequenced in a study of neurological immune-mediated disorders. TCRdb re-analysed the 5' RACE reads in MiXCR, keeping a single row per CDR3 protein. The data hold fewer than 35,000 distinct CDR3 sequences, with roughly 4.4% observed a single time. The sample comprised PBMCs. These receptors originate from a young man in good health. Each CDR3 is given with its conserved first and last residue. A D gene is named only where the DNA matches it firmly. Rows may omit the clone size; those that give it use once, few, many or a size class.

clone_size,j_call,v_call,d_call,cdr3_aa,cdr3_nt
many,TRBJ2-2,TRBV20-1,-,CSARKTNTGELFF,TGCAGTGCTCGGAAGACGAACACCGGGGAGCTGTTTTTT
many,TRBJ1-2,TRBV7-2,TRBD1,CASSIGQGGNYGYTF,TGTGCCAGCAGCATTGGACAGGGGGGAAACTATGGCTACACCTTC
many,TRBJ1-4,TRBV12-3/TRBV12-4,TRBD1,CASGGRDSNEKLFF,TGTGCCAGCGGAGGCCGGGACAGTAATGAAAAACTGTTTTTT
few,TRBJ1-5,TRBV12-3/TRBV12-4,-,CASSLGHNQPQHF,TGTGCCAGCAGTTTGGGACATAATCAGCCCCAGCATTTT
many,TRBJ1-6,TRBV7-2,-,CASSFEQFNSPLHF,TGTGCCAGCAGCTTCGAACAGTTTAATTCACCCCTCCACTTT
many,TRBJ2-5,TRBV20-1,-,CSARAAGKETQYF,TGCAGTGCTCGAGCGGCCGGGAAGGAGACCCAGTACTTC
many,TRBJ1-1,TRBV7-2,-,CASSQWDTQNTEAFF,TGTGCCAGCAGCCAGTGGGACACCCAGAACACTGAAGCTTTCTTT
many,TRBJ2-3,TRBV10-3,-,CAISDEELYADTQYF,TGTGCCATCAGTGACGAGGAACTCTACGCAGATACGCAGTATTTT
many,TRBJ1-1,TRBV25-1,-,CASSEWGMNTEAFF,TGTGCCAGCAGTGAGTGGGGAATGAACACTGAAGCTTTCTTT
many,TRBJ1-1,TRBV5-1,TRBD1,CASSVAGGRNTEAFF,TGCGCCAGCAGCGTAGCAGGGGGTCGGAACACTGAAGCTTTCTTT
many,TRBJ1-1,TRBV12-3/TRBV12-4,-,CASLGTPNTEAFF,TGTGCCAGCCTCGGGACACCTAACACTGAAGCTTTCTTT
many,TRBJ2-2,TRBV5-1,TRBD2,CASSFGGGAVTGELFF,TGCGCCAGCAGCTTTGGCGGGGGGGCCGTGACCGGGGAGCTGTTTTTT
many,TRBJ1-4,TRBV7-2,TRBD1,CASRRQGLTNEKLFF,TGTGCCAGCAGAAGACAGGGCCTGACTAATGAAAAACTGTTTTTT
many,TRBJ1-2,TRBV20-1,-,CSAERGVPNYGYTF,TGCAGTGCTGAAAGAGGGGTCCCTAACTATGGCTACACCTTC
-,TRBJ2-5,TRBV20-1,-,CSARDIHRGRAQETQYF,TGCAGTGCTAGAGATATCCATCGGGGACGAGCTCAAGAGACCCAGTACTTC
-,TRBJ2-1,TRBV6-2/TRBV6-3,-,CASSPIRLNTYNEQFF,TGTGCCAGCAGTCCCATAAGGCTTAATACCTACAATGAGCAGTTCTTC
many,TRBJ1-5,TRBV14,-,CASSQVSGPQHF,TGTGCCAGCAGCCAAGTTTCTGGGCCCCAGCATTTT
many,TRBJ2-2,TRBV5-1,TRBD2,CASAALAGTNTGELFF,TGCGCCAGCGCGGCACTAGCGGGGACGAACACCGGGGAGCTGTTTTTT
-,TRBJ2-1,TRBV2,-,CASGYNEQFF,TGTGCCAGCGGGTACAATGAGCAGTTCTTC
many,TRBJ2-7,TRBV7-2,TRBD2,CASSLAGGMYEQYF,TGTGCCAGCAGCTTAGCGGGGGGGATGTACGAGCAGTACTTC
many,TRBJ2-2,TRBV20-1,TRBD2,CSARDLQRGENTGELFF,TGCAGTGCTAGAGATCTCCAGCGGGGGGAGAACACCGGGGAGCTGTTTTTT
many,TRBJ1-5,TRBV20-1,-,CSASWEVAGNQPQHF,TGCAGTGCTAGCTGGGAGGTAGCGGGCAATCAGCCCCAGCATTTT
-,TRBJ2-7,TRBV12-2,-,CASRLQGNEQYF,TGTGCAAGTCGCTTACAGGGAAACGAGCAGTACTTC
many,TRBJ2-2,TRBV29-1,-,CSVERGTGTGELFF,TGCAGCGTTGAGAGGGGAACAGGCACCGGGGAGCTGTTTTTT
-,TRBJ2-7,TRBV10-1,-,CASSLADGLEQYF,TGCGCCAGCAGTTTAGCGGACGGCTTGGAGCAGTACTTC
many,TRBJ2-1,TRBV20-1,-,CSARVGASSYNEQFF,TGCAGTGCTAGAGTGGGGGCTAGCTCCTACAATGAGCAGTTCTTC
many,TRBJ2-3,TRBV20-1,TRBD2,CSATGLAGLHTDTQYF,TGCAGTGCTACGGGACTAGCGGGGCTACACACAGATACGCAGTATTTT